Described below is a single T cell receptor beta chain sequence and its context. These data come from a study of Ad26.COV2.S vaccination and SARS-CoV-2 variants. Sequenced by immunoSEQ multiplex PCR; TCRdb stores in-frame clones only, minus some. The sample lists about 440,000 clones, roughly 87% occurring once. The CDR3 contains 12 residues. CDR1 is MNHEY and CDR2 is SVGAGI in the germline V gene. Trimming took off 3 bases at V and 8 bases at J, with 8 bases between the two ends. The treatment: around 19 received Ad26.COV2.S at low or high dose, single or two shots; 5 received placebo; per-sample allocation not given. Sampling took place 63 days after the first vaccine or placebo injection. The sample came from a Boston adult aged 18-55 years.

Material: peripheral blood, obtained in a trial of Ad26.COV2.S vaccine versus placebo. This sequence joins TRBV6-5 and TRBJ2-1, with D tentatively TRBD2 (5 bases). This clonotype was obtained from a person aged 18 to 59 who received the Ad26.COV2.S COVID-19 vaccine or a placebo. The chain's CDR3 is CASSYIGDEQFF. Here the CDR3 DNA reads TGTGCCAGCAGTTATATCGGGGATGAGCAGTTCTTC.